A single sample is the source of the 30 T cell receptor beta chains below, sequenced in a study of T cell responses to AZD1222 COVID-19 vaccine. The repertoire was sequenced with immunoSEQ multiplex PCR; TCRdb's copy has only in-frame clones and lacks some. The sample comprises 95,000 to 150,000 clones, 75% to 90% of which are singletons, and roughly 9.1% rests with the top ten. Sequences were derived from peripheral blood, sampled on day 0 of AZD1222 vaccination. These receptors came from an adult in good health.

This chain joins TRBV5-1 and TRBJ1-6; D might be TRBD1 (5 bases). From germline, CDR1 is SGHRS and CDR2 YFSETQ. Trimming took 4 bases from V and 3 from J, leaving 14 bases between them. The CDR3 extends over 16 amino acids. Here the CDR3 DNA reads TGCGCCAGCAGCAGCGGGGACGGGCTCTATAATTCACCCCTCCACTTT. It encodes CASSSGDGLYNSPLHF.

The V and J genes are TRBV18 and TRBJ1-1; TRBD1 is a possible D gene (6 bases). In germline, CDR1 is KGHSH, CDR2 LQKENI. The CDR3 runs 13 residues. Trimming shortened V by 2 bases and J by 9 bases, and 13 bases separated the two germline ends. The chain's CDR3 is CASSPSEGGKAFF. CDR3 nucleotide sequence: TGTGCCAGCTCACCAAGCGAAGGGGGAAAAGCTTTCTTT.

This sequence joins TRBV7-9 and TRBJ2-2; no clear D. From germline, CDR1 is SEHNR and CDR2 FQNEAQ (reference sequence). Trimming shortened V by 7 bases and J by 5 bases, and 20 bases separated the two germline ends. The CDR3 consists of 16 residues. The CDR3 is CASTKEGWVRTGELFF. CDR3 coding DNA: TGTGCCAGCACCAAGGAAGGGTGGGTGAGGACCGGGGAGCTGTTTTTT.

The chain joins TRBV10-3 to TRBJ1-5, with D possibly TRBD1 on 6 matching bases. Germline V gene data show CDR1 as ENHRY and CDR2 as SYGVKD. Trimming took 10 bases from V and 0 from J, leaving 10 bases between them. This CDR3 is 13 amino acids long. The CDR3 loop is CATRTDSNQPQHF. Here the CDR3 DNA reads TGTGCCACCCGGACAGATAGCAATCAGCCCCAGCATTTT.

This clone was recorded only once. The rearrangement uses TRBV4-2 and TRBJ2-1; D is undetermined. From germline, CDR1 is LGHNA and CDR2 YNFKEQ. There are 15 residues in the CDR3. V was shortened by 3 bases and J by 5 bases, with 14 bases between the two germline ends. For the CDR3, the DNA is TGTGCCAGCAGCCAGAATCCCTCCTACGACAATGAGCAGTTCTTC. Its protein is CASSQNPSYDNEQFF.

This sequence joins TRBV28 and TRBJ2-3; 8 nucleotides align to TRBD1. CDR1 is MDHEN, CDR2 SYDVKM, per germline. The CDR3 has 16 residues. With 4 bases clipped from V and 2 bases from J, the junction kept 8 bases outside the gene matches. The CDR3 reads CASSSPGGRTTDTQYF. The CDR3 DNA is TGTGCCAGCAGTTCTCCAGGGGGCCGGACCACAGATACGCAGTATTTT.

This clone was observed once. This chain connects TRBV19 to TRBJ2-2; D is undetermined. V dropped 5 bases and J dropped 8 bases, with 9 bases sitting between them. CDR3 length equals 12 residues. CDR1 and CDR2 (germline): LNHDA, SQIVND (reference sequence). CDR3 in DNA: TGTGCCAGTAGTTCGTGGGGTGGGGAGCTGTTTTTT. It translates to CASSSWGGELFF.

The V call is TRBV5-1, the J call TRBJ2-1, with D possibly TRBD2 on 6 matching bases. V gave up 3 bases and J gave up 2 bases, with 15 bases separating them. CDR3 size: 16 residues. Germline CDR1 reads SGHRS; CDR2 reads YFSETQ. The CDR3 here is CASSWGMGGAYNEQFF. The CDR3 DNA follows: TGCGCCAGCAGCTGGGGCATGGGGGGAGCCTACAATGAGCAGTTCTTC.

V and J are TRBV7-3 and TRBJ2-1; no clear D. The CDR3 totals 14 residues. CDR1 and CDR2 from the germline V gene are SGHTA and FQGTGA. Trimming stripped 3 bases from V and 8 bases from J, with 14 bases between. Here the CDR3 reads CASSFGNPLDEQFF. The DNA for the CDR3 is TGTGCCAGCAGCTTCGGCAACCCGCTGGATGAGCAGTTCTTC.

The genes are TRBV28 and TRBJ1-6; 9 positions match TRBD1. V lost 3 bases to trimming and J lost 9 bases; unmatched junction nucleotides: 6. This CDR3 is built from 15 residues. Looked up from germline, CDR1 is MDHEN and CDR2 is SYDVKM. The CDR3 region is CASSFLGQGISPLHF. The DNA of the CDR3 is TGTGCCAGCAGTTTCCTCGGACAGGGGATTTCACCCCTCCACTTT.

This clone has just one count. The chain joins TRBV4-1 to TRBJ2-3; D is uncertain. Germline loops: CDR1 MGHRA, CDR2 YSYEKL. This CDR3 region has 21 residues. Trimming took 2 bases from V and 0 from J, leaving 27 bases between them. CDR3 loop: CASSQPRMREAREASTDTQYF. As DNA, the CDR3 is TGCGCCAGCAGCCAACCCCGAATGCGTGAGGCGCGAGAAGCTAGCACAGATACGCAGTATTTT.

The chain carries TRBV6-1 and TRBJ1-2, with D possibly TRBD1 on 6 matching bases. Trimming removed 0 bases at V and 4 bases at J, with 9 bases between. Germline V gene lookup returns CDR1 MNHNS and CDR2 SASEGT. This CDR3 spans 14 amino acids. The CDR3 reads CASSEAGGGYGYTF. CDR3 bases: TGTGCCAGCAGTGAAGCGGGAGGGGGCTATGGCTACACCTTC.

The chain has TRBV15 and TRBJ1-3, with D tentatively TRBD1 (5 bases). The CDR3 covers 17 residues. Trimming cost V 0 bases and J 3 bases, with 15 bases left between them. Per germline, CDR1 LNHNV and CDR2 YYDKDF (reference sequence). CDR3 in amino acids: CATSRDFGGRVGNTIYF. CDR3 nucleotide sequence: TGTGCCACCAGCAGAGATTTTGGGGGGAGGGTTGGAAACACCATATATTTT.

V usage is TRBV10-3 and J usage is TRBJ1-5, with D possibly being TRBD1 (5 bases). The CDR3 extends over 14 amino acids. V was trimmed by 3 bases and J by 5 bases, leaving 11 bases between them. The germline CDR1 and CDR2 sequences are ENHRY and SYGVKD. CDR3 nucleotide sequence: TGTGCCATCAGTGAAATCGGGACCGATCAGCCCCAGCATTTT. Translated: CAISEIGTDQPQHF.

The CDR3 coding sequence is TGTGCCAGCACCCTGGGGACAGGCTACGGTGGCTACACCTTC. This codes for CASTLGTGYGGYTF. The chain has TRBV6-5 and TRBJ1-2, with 8 positions matching TRBD1. There are 14 residues in the CDR3. Germline V gives CDR1 MNHEY, CDR2 SVGAGI. The ends lost 7 bases at V and 7 bases at J; junction bases unmatched: 11.

The V and J genes are TRBV9 and TRBJ2-3; 8 bases are shared with TRBD2. Germline CDR1 reads SGDLS; CDR2 reads YYNGEE. V was clipped by 4 bases and J by 0 bases; unmatched bases: 4. The CDR3 has 15 amino acids. The CDR3 region has the DNA TGTGCCAGCAGCACCACTAGCGGAAGCACAGATACGCAGTATTTT. Encoded protein: CASSTTSGSTDTQYF.

The chain combines TRBV5-1 with TRBJ1-1; 9 bases align to TRBD1. The CDR3 loop spans 14 amino acids. The V segment lost 7 bases and the J segment 4 bases; nucleotides outside the gene matches: 8. Per the germline V gene, CDR1 is SGHRS and CDR2 is YFSETQ. The CDR3 sequence: CASGEQGAITEAFF. The CDR3, as DNA: TGCGCCAGCGGAGAACAGGGGGCGATCACTGAAGCTTTCTTT. The whole variable domain, filled in from reference TRBV5-1 and TRBJ1-1, reads KAGVTQTPRYLIKTRGQQVTLSCSPISGHRSVSWYQQTPGQGLQFLFEYFSETQRNKGNFPGRFSGRQFSNSRSEMNVSTLELGDSALYLCASGEQGAITEAFFGQGTRLTVV.

This chain connects TRBV24-1 to TRBJ2-1; TRBD2 matches 7 bases. Germline V lookup: CDR1 KGHDR, CDR2 SFDVKD. The V and J ends lost 9 bases and 1 base, in that order; junction bases with no gene match: 8. The CDR3 has 15 residues. The CDR3 DNA reads as TGTGCCACCGCACCGGCGGGAGTTTCCTACAATGAGCAGTTCTTC. Its translation is CATAPAGVSYNEQFF.

The chain employs TRBV6-6 and TRBJ2-5; 10 bases agree with TRBD1. In germline, CDR1 is MNHNY, CDR2 SVGAGI (reference sequence). V shed 3 bases, J shed 3 bases, and the junction held 7 bases outside the gene matches. The CDR3 covers 16 residues. This CDR3 reads CASSYKAGTGEETQYF. CDR3 bases: TGTGCCAGCAGTTATAAAGCCGGGACAGGGGAAGAGACCCAGTACTTC.

This clone came up a few times. V and J are TRBV12-3 or TRBV12-4 and TRBJ1-2; possible D gene TRBD1, 6 bases. The germline V and J ends were trimmed by 6 bases and 8 bases, with 13 bases remaining between them. The CDR3 runs 12 residues. CDR3: CASSPGATGYTF. CDR3 coding DNA: TGTGCCAGCAGCCCAGGGGCAACGGGCTACACCTTC.

The CDR3 DNA reads TGTGCCTGTTCTTCGGGGTGGGGCTACACCTTC. Amino acid sequence: CACSSGWGYTF. The chain uses TRBV19 and TRBJ1-2; D gene ambiguous. The CDR3 has 11 amino acids. Trimming removed 11 bases at V and 8 bases at J, with 15 bases between. Germline lookup yields CDR1 LNHDA and CDR2 SQIVND (reference sequence).

The chain uses TRBV2 and TRBJ2-7, with 14 bases that match TRBD2. The CDR3 spans 13 residues. From germline, CDR1 is SNHLY and CDR2 FYNNEI. J was trimmed by 6 bases and V by 6 bases; bases with no gene match: 1. The CDR3 loop reads CASRGTSGGEQYF. CDR3 nucleotide sequence: TGTGCCAGCAGGGGGACTAGCGGGGGCGAGCAGTACTTC.

This clone occurred once. The CDR3 spells CASSPRDRDNSPLHF. The CDR3 nucleotides are TGTGCCAGCAGCCCAAGGGACAGGGATAATTCACCCCTCCACTTT. The V and J genes are TRBV7-9 and TRBJ1-6, with 9 bases that match TRBD1. In germline, CDR1 is SEHNR, CDR2 FQNEAQ (reference sequence). The CDR3 extends over 15 amino acids. With V trimmed by 5 bases and J by 5 bases, 4 bases remained unmatched.

The chain joins TRBV6-6 to TRBJ2-7, with TRBD2 identical over 8 bases. V shed 2 bases and J 3 bases; nucleotides not matched to a gene: 6. CDR3 size: 15 residues. Germline V gene data show CDR1 as MNHNY and CDR2 as SVGAGI (reference sequence). CDR3 sequence reads: CASSYPGLDHYEQYF. In DNA form, the CDR3 reads TGTGCCAGCAGTTACCCGGGACTAGATCACTACGAGCAGTACTTC.

V and J are TRBV29-1 and TRBJ2-7; TRBD1 aligns across 7 bases. The germline V gene has CDR1 SQVTM and CDR2 ANQGSEA. The ends lost 7 bases at V and 5 bases at J; junction bases unmatched: 5. The CDR3 loop spans 11 amino acids. The chain's CDR3 is CSASTGDEQYF. In DNA form, the CDR3 reads TGCAGCGCCTCCACAGGGGACGAGCAGTACTTC.

The gene calls are TRBV5-5 and TRBJ1-1; D gene ambiguous. CDR1 is SGHKS and CDR2 is YYEKEE in the germline V gene (reference sequence). V lost 0 bases to trimming and J lost 1 base, with 4 bases between them. The CDR3 extends over 13 amino acids. The CDR3 sequence: CASSLDTNTEAFF. The CDR3 DNA is TGTGCCAGCAGCTTGGACACGAACACTGAAGCTTTCTTT.

Only one count was recorded for this clone. The genes are TRBV18 and TRBJ2-7; D is ambiguous. V lost 2 bases and J lost 7, with 15 bases in between. Germline lookup yields CDR1 KGHSH and CDR2 LQKENI. This CDR3 has 14 residues. CDR3 protein: CASSPGQSRTEQYF. CDR3 nucleotide sequence: TGTGCCAGCTCACCAGGGCAGAGCCGCACAGAGCAGTACTTC.

J is TRBJ1-6 and V is TRBV3-1 (or the pseudogene TRBV3-2); no definite D call. The V end was cut by 0 bases, the J end by 8 bases, with 14 bases between. In germline, CDR1 is LGHDT, CDR2 YNNKEL (reference sequence). The CDR3 loop spans 16 amino acids. The CDR3 sequence: CASSQEEGAWHSPLHF. The CDR3 DNA is TGTGCCAGCAGCCAAGAGGAAGGCGCCTGGCATTCACCCCTCCACTTT.

CDR3 amino acids: CASSLYVGSGGYGYTF. The CDR3 nucleotides read TGTGCCAGCAGCTTGTACGTAGGTTCTGGGGGCTATGGCTACACCTTC. This chain links TRBV5-4 with TRBJ1-2; possibly TRBD1 for D (5 bases). CDR1 and CDR2 from the germline V gene are SGHNT and YYREEE (reference sequence). The length of the CDR3 is 16 residues. V was clipped by 1 base and J by 4 bases, with 17 bases between them.

In its sample, this clone was seen once. This chain connects TRBV9 to TRBJ1-2; TRBD1 might be the D (5 bases). CDR1 and CDR2 from the germline V gene are SGDLS and YYNGEE. The CDR3 sequence is 15 residues long. Trimming pared 1 base from V and 1 base from J, leaving 11 bases between. The CDR3 is CASSVRAGSNYGYTF. In DNA form, the CDR3 reads TGTGCCAGCAGCGTAAGGGCAGGGAGTAACTATGGCTACACCTTC.